This T cell receptor (beta chain) appears in the sequencing data of a study of cytomegalovirus exposure and HLA in healthy donors. Study-wide findings and caveats: Cytomegalovirus association was assigned to around 150 TCR beta chains.

Turning to this clone: Its specificity is not known.

With 60 Vbeta and 13 Jbeta primers, the PCR was carried out. The data were produced by immunoSEQ multiplex PCR, yet TCRdb's version contains in-frame clones alone and is incomplete. The sample consists of about 190,000 clones, around 75% of them appearing once. The CDR3 has 14 amino acids. Trimming took 3 bases from V and 6 from J, leaving 11 bases between them. CDR1 is KGHSH and CDR2 is LQKENI in the germline V gene. Material for sequencing was PBMCs. This receptor was obtained from a woman aged 45-65 years in good health and CMV-seronegative. The chain carries TRBV18 and TRBJ2-2; weak D call: TRBD1 (6 bases). The CDR3 is CASSPLNRAGELFF. The DNA of the CDR3 is TGTGCCAGCTCACCCCTCAACAGGGCCGGGGAGCTGTTTTTT.